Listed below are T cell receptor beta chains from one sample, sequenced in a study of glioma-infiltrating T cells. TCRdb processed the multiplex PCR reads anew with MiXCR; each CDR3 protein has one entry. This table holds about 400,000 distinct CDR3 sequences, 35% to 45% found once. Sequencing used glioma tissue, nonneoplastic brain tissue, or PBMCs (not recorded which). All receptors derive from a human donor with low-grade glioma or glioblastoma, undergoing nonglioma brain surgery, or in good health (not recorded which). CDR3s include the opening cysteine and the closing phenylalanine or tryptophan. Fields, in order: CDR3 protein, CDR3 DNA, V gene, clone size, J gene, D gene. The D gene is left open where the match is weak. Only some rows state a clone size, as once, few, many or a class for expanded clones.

CDR3aa: CASTNGGPLTYFTF; CDR3nt: TGTGCCAGCACCAATGGGGGGCCGCTGACCTACTTCACCTTC; v_gene: TRBV6-2/TRBV6-3; abundance: -; j_gene: TRBJ1-2; d_gene: -
CDR3aa: CASSVVGRSQEQFF; CDR3nt: TGTGCTAGCAGCGTCGTCGGGAGGTCTCAAGAGCAGTTCTTC; v_gene: TRBV7-7; abundance: once; j_gene: TRBJ2-1; d_gene: TRBD2
CDR3aa: CASSLRLGGKFF; CDR3nt: TGTGCCAGCAGTTTGAGACTAGGCGGGAAGTTCTTC; v_gene: TRBV6-1; abundance: few; j_gene: TRBJ2-1; d_gene: -
CDR3aa: CASSQDVGLTASTDTQYF; CDR3nt: TGCGCCAGCAGCCAAGATGTAGGGCTAACCGCTAGCACAGATACGCAGTATTTT; v_gene: TRBV4-3; abundance: -; j_gene: TRBJ2-3; d_gene: -
CDR3aa: CASSLRGDNQPQHF; CDR3nt: TGCGCCAGCAGTCTGCGGGGAGACAATCAGCCCCAGCATTTT; v_gene: TRBV5-1; abundance: -; j_gene: TRBJ1-5; d_gene: -
CDR3aa: CASSLSGNQPQHF; CDR3nt: TGTGCCAGCAGTTTATCGGGCAATCAGCCCCAGCATTTT; v_gene: TRBV27; abundance: many; j_gene: TRBJ1-5; d_gene: -
CDR3aa: CASSLSPLGQPQHF; CDR3nt: TGTGCCAGCAGTTTAAGCCCTCTAGGGCAGCCCCAGCATTTT; v_gene: TRBV28; abundance: few; j_gene: TRBJ1-5; d_gene: -
CDR3aa: CASSLESGWNEKLFF; CDR3nt: TGTGCCAGCAGCTTAGAATCCGGGTGGAATGAAAAACTGTTTTTT; v_gene: TRBV7-6; abundance: few; j_gene: TRBJ1-4; d_gene: -
CDR3aa: CSARDLTGADTQYF; CDR3nt: TGCAGTGCTAGAGATTTAACCGGCGCAGATACGCAGTATTTT; v_gene: TRBV20-1; abundance: -; j_gene: TRBJ2-3; d_gene: -
CDR3aa: CASSRTGNGEQYF; CDR3nt: TGTGCCAGCAGCCGGACAGGGAATGGCGAGCAGTACTTC; v_gene: TRBV7-2; abundance: few; j_gene: TRBJ2-7; d_gene: TRBD1
CDR3aa: CSVATGMAEAFF; CDR3nt: TGCAGCGTAGCGACAGGGATGGCTGAAGCTTTCTTT; v_gene: TRBV29-1; abundance: -; j_gene: TRBJ1-1; d_gene: TRBD1
CDR3aa: CSASDPGLAGHETQYF; CDR3nt: TGCAGTGCTAGCGATCCGGGACTAGCGGGACACGAGACCCAGTACTTC; v_gene: TRBV20-1; abundance: -; j_gene: TRBJ2-5; d_gene: TRBD2
CDR3aa: CASSGGPRNEQYF; CDR3nt: TGTGCCAGCAGTGGGGGACCGAGAAACGAGCAGTACTTC; v_gene: TRBV25-1; abundance: few; j_gene: TRBJ2-7; d_gene: -
CDR3aa: CASWGREGAETQFF; CDR3nt: TGTGCCAGCTGGGGGCGTGAGGGGGCAGAGACCCAGTTCTTC; v_gene: TRBV7-6; abundance: -; j_gene: TRBJ2-1; d_gene: TRBD1
CDR3aa: CSSRVTGGVNQPQHF; CDR3nt: TGCAGTTCTAGAGTAACGGGGGGCGTAAATCAGCCCCAGCATTTT; v_gene: TRBV20-1; abundance: -; j_gene: TRBJ1-5; d_gene: -
CDR3aa: CASTLSQGMQETQYF; CDR3nt: TGTGCCAGCACTTTAAGCCAGGGCATGCAAGAGACCCAGTACTTC; v_gene: TRBV28; abundance: -; j_gene: TRBJ2-5; d_gene: -
CDR3aa: CSVNTDYEQYF; CDR3nt: TGCAGCGTTAACACAGACTACGAGCAGTACTTC; v_gene: TRBV29-1; abundance: -; j_gene: TRBJ2-7; d_gene: -
CDR3aa: CASSLPTGLGTDTQYF; CDR3nt: TGTGCCAGCAGCTTACCGACAGGGCTTGGGACAGATACGCAGTATTTT; v_gene: TRBV5-6; abundance: -; j_gene: TRBJ2-3; d_gene: TRBD1
CDR3aa: CASSLERGVQGNGYTF; CDR3nt: TGTGCCAGCAGCTTAGAGCGGGGTGTGCAGGGGAATGGCTACACCTTC; v_gene: TRBV7-2; abundance: -; j_gene: TRBJ1-2; d_gene: -
CDR3aa: CASSDGLAGVYNEQFF; CDR3nt: TGTGCCAGCAGTGACGGACTAGCGGGAGTATACAATGAGCAGTTCTTC; v_gene: TRBV7-9; abundance: -; j_gene: TRBJ2-1; d_gene: TRBD2
CDR3aa: CASSFSSSGSTDTQYF; CDR3nt: TGTGCCAGCAGCTTCAGTTCTAGCGGGAGCACAGATACGCAGTATTTT; v_gene: TRBV7-2; abundance: -; j_gene: TRBJ2-3; d_gene: TRBD2
CDR3aa: CASSLGLHNEQFF; CDR3nt: TGTGCCAGCAGCTTAGGACTGCACAATGAGCAGTTCTTC; v_gene: TRBV7-3; abundance: -; j_gene: TRBJ2-1; d_gene: -
CDR3aa: CASSQDFGTGVTDTQYF; CDR3nt: TGCGCCAGCAGCCAAGATTTCGGGACAGGGGTAACAGATACGCAGTATTTT; v_gene: TRBV4-1; abundance: many; j_gene: TRBJ2-3; d_gene: TRBD1
CDR3aa: CAIKLKGGRASDEQFF; CDR3nt: TGTGCCATCAAGTTAAAGGGCGGGAGGGCCTCGGATGAGCAGTTCTTC; v_gene: TRBV10-3; abundance: -; j_gene: TRBJ2-1; d_gene: TRBD2
CDR3aa: CSARDLDYNEQFF; CDR3nt: TGCAGTGCTAGAGATTTAGACTACAATGAGCAGTTCTTC; v_gene: TRBV20-1; abundance: many; j_gene: TRBJ2-1; d_gene: -
CDR3aa: CASSPGYGAGGRNEQFF; CDR3nt: TGTGCCAGCAGTCCAGGGTACGGGGCGGGAGGACGGAATGAGCAGTTCTTC; v_gene: TRBV6-1; abundance: -; j_gene: TRBJ2-1; d_gene: TRBD2
CDR3aa: CSVGQGAYYGYTF; CDR3nt: TGCAGTGTGGGGCAGGGGGCTTACTATGGCTACACCTTC; v_gene: TRBV20-1; abundance: many; j_gene: TRBJ1-2; d_gene: TRBD1
CDR3aa: CASRREWDTEAFF; CDR3nt: TGTGCCAGCAGGAGGGAGTGGGACACTGAAGCTTTCTTT; v_gene: TRBV6-1; abundance: many; j_gene: TRBJ1-1; d_gene: -
CDR3aa: CASSASEEADTQYF; CDR3nt: TGTGCCAGCAGCGCTAGCGAGGAGGCAGATACGCAGTATTTT; v_gene: TRBV6-2/TRBV6-3; abundance: many; j_gene: TRBJ2-3; d_gene: -
CDR3aa: CTKSYEQYF; CDR3nt: TGTACCAAATCCTACGAGCAGTACTTC; v_gene: TRBV7-3; abundance: -; j_gene: TRBJ2-7; d_gene: -
CDR3aa: CASSPTGTVGETQYF; CDR3nt: TGTGCCAGCAGTCCGACCGGGACAGTTGGAGAGACCCAGTACTTC; v_gene: TRBV5-4; abundance: few; j_gene: TRBJ2-5; d_gene: TRBD1
CDR3aa: CASSDVQAVTGELFF; CDR3nt: TGTGCCAGCAGTGACGTACAGGCGGTCACCGGGGAGCTGTTTTTT; v_gene: TRBV6-1; abundance: -; j_gene: TRBJ2-2; d_gene: -
CDR3aa: CAIRAGTSAYEQYF; CDR3nt: TGTGCCATCAGAGCCGGGACTAGCGCCTACGAGCAGTACTTC; v_gene: TRBV10-3; abundance: -; j_gene: TRBJ2-7; d_gene: TRBD2
CDR3aa: CASSLGQANYGYTF; CDR3nt: TGTGCCAGCAGCCTGGGACAAGCTAACTATGGCTACACCTTC; v_gene: TRBV5-4; abundance: -; j_gene: TRBJ1-2; d_gene: -
CDR3aa: CASSLSPGLAGVEQYF; CDR3nt: TGTGCCAGCAGCTTGAGTCCGGGACTAGCGGGAGTCGAGCAGTACTTC; v_gene: TRBV7-2; abundance: few; j_gene: TRBJ2-7; d_gene: TRBD2
CDR3aa: CASRKGRPGSPQHF; CDR3nt: TGTGCCAGCAGGAAGGGACGTCCTGGATCGCCCCAGCATTTT; v_gene: TRBV28; abundance: many; j_gene: TRBJ1-5; d_gene: -
CDR3aa: CASSYRRGGRSNTGELFF; CDR3nt: TGTGCCAGCAGTTACCGCAGGGGTGGTAGGTCGAACACCGGGGAGCTGTTTTTT; v_gene: TRBV6-5; abundance: once; j_gene: TRBJ2-2; d_gene: -
CDR3aa: CASSQARDRGYNEQFF; CDR3nt: TGCGCCAGCAGCCAAGCGCGGGACAGGGGTTACAATGAGCAGTTCTTC; v_gene: TRBV4-1; abundance: few; j_gene: TRBJ2-1; d_gene: TRBD1
CDR3aa: CASSPGYQPQHF; CDR3nt: TGTGCCAGCAGCCCAGGGTATCAGCCCCAGCATTTT; v_gene: TRBV2; abundance: many; j_gene: TRBJ1-5; d_gene: -
CDR3aa: CASSFVGVQETQYF; CDR3nt: TGTGCCAGCAGTTTTGTAGGGGTCCAAGAGACCCAGTACTTC; v_gene: TRBV27; abundance: many; j_gene: TRBJ2-5; d_gene: -
CDR3aa: CSGRRGGPNTEASF; CDR3nt: TGCAGTGGAAGGAGGGGGGGCCCCAACACTGAAGCTTCCTTT; v_gene: TRBV20-1; abundance: -; j_gene: TRBJ1-1; d_gene: -
CDR3aa: CSASGGQHYEQYF; CDR3nt: TGCAGTGCTAGCGGGGGACAACACTACGAGCAGTACTTC; v_gene: TRBV20-1; abundance: few; j_gene: TRBJ2-7; d_gene: -
CDR3aa: CASSLIPGTSGRNEQFF; CDR3nt: TGTGCCAGCAGTCTCATTCCAGGGACTAGCGGGAGGAATGAGCAGTTCTTC; v_gene: TRBV28; abundance: -; j_gene: TRBJ2-1; d_gene: TRBD2
CDR3aa: CASSFGQGISYEQYF; CDR3nt: TGTGCCAGCAGTTTCGGCCAGGGGATCTCCTACGAGCAGTACTTC; v_gene: TRBV28; abundance: -; j_gene: TRBJ2-7; d_gene: -
CDR3aa: CASSQDWQASAFF; CDR3nt: TGTGCCAGCAGCCAAGATTGGCAGGCATCGGCTTTCTTT; v_gene: TRBV14; abundance: -; j_gene: TRBJ1-1; d_gene: -
CDR3aa: CASTPSGSGSYEQYF; CDR3nt: TGTGCCAGTACCCCGAGCGGGAGTGGGTCCTACGAGCAGTACTTC; v_gene: TRBV19; abundance: -; j_gene: TRBJ2-7; d_gene: TRBD2
CDR3aa: CASRPAGSTLAKNIQYF; CDR3nt: TGTGCCAGCAGACCAGCCGGCAGCACACTAGCCAAAAACATTCAGTACTTC; v_gene: TRBV7-2; abundance: many; j_gene: TRBJ2-4; d_gene: -
CDR3aa: CASSLSGSFYGYTF; CDR3nt: TGTGCCAGCAGTTTATCCGGGTCCTTCTATGGCTACACCTTC; v_gene: TRBV27; abundance: few; j_gene: TRBJ1-2; d_gene: -
CDR3aa: CSRQDTQYF; CDR3nt: TGCAGTCGGCAGGATACGCAGTATTTT; v_gene: TRBV20-1; abundance: many; j_gene: TRBJ2-3; d_gene: -
CDR3aa: CAPQGVAKNIQYF; CDR3nt: TGTGCCCCTCAGGGAGTCGCCAAAAACATTCAGTACTTC; v_gene: TRBV15; abundance: many; j_gene: TRBJ2-4; d_gene: -
CDR3aa: CASNSGATLNEQFF; CDR3nt: TGTGCCAGCAACTCAGGGGCAACGTTGAATGAGCAGTTCTTC; v_gene: TRBV6-1; abundance: few; j_gene: TRBJ2-1; d_gene: -
CDR3aa: CASSASLDYEQYF; CDR3nt: TGTGCCAGCAGCGCTTCACTAGACTACGAGCAGTACTTC; v_gene: TRBV7-2; abundance: -; j_gene: TRBJ2-7; d_gene: -
CDR3aa: CASSLGDRPYEQYF; CDR3nt: TGTGCCAGCAGCCTTGGGGACAGGCCCTACGAGCAGTACTTC; v_gene: TRBV5-4; abundance: -; j_gene: TRBJ2-7; d_gene: TRBD1
CDR3aa: CASSLSSTGDQSYGYTF; CDR3nt: TGTGCCAGCAGTTTATCCTCGACAGGGGATCAGAGCTATGGCTACACCTTC; v_gene: TRBV28; abundance: many; j_gene: TRBJ1-2; d_gene: TRBD1
CDR3aa: CASSASAGGTDTQYF; CDR3nt: TGTGCCAGCAGTGCTTCAGCGGGAGGCACAGATACGCAGTATTTT; v_gene: TRBV28; abundance: few; j_gene: TRBJ2-3; d_gene: TRBD2